This T cell receptor beta chain was observed in a study of cytomegalovirus exposure and HLA in healthy donors. Looking at the study overall: The roughly 120 million unique TCR beta sequences, from around 200 million T cells, were found by an earlier analysis.

Study-wide results and caveats: Reports state that TCR beta sequences accurately predicted most subjects' HLA-A and HLA-B alleles.

It was with 60 Vbeta and 13 Jbeta primers that the PCR ran. Sequencing used immunoSEQ multiplex PCR; TCRdb keeps in-frame clones, though not all of them. The data hold some 150,000 clones, with approximately 80% observed a single time. Comments on this clone: What it binds is unknown.

Trimming took 6 bases from V and 1 from J; bases not matched to a gene: 6. The CDR3 is made up of 16 amino acids. Germline CDR1 LNHDA, CDR2 SQIVND (reference sequence). The chain carries TRBV19 and TRBJ2-2; 9 bases align to TRBD1. Source material: PBMCs. This TCR was sampled from a man between 18 and 35 years old in good health and CMV-seropositive. Written as DNA, the CDR3 is TGTGCCAGTAGACCCGAGGGACAGGGGAACACCGGGGAGCTGTTTTTT. Protein product: CASRPEGQGNTGELFF. The variable domain in full, completed from reference TRBV19 and TRBJ2-2, reads DGGITQSPKYLFRKEGQNVTLSCEQNLNHDAMYWYRQDPGQGLRLIYYSQIVNDFQKGDIAEGYSVSREKKESFPLTVTSAQKNPTAFYLCASRPEGQGNTGELFFGEGSRLTVL.